A single sample gave rise to the 27 T cell receptor beta chains below, sequenced in a study of blood T cell repertoires in COVID-19. The repertoire was sequenced with immunoSEQ multiplex PCR; TCRdb's copy has only in-frame clones and lacks some. In the table there are 35,000 to 50,000 clones, roughly 85% of which are singletons. Input material: peripheral blood. The origin of the receptors is a woman in her sixties or seventies with acute or convalescent COVID-19.

The chain joins TRBV11-3 to TRBJ2-2; TRBD1 might be the D (6 bases). V was cut by 1 base and J by 4 bases, with 7 bases left in between. The V gene's germline CDR1 is SGHNT and CDR2 YENEEA. This CDR3 is 14 amino acids long. CDR3 in DNA: TGTGCCAGCAGCTTAGGGGGGCGCACCGGGGAGCTGTTTTTT. This sequence encodes CASSLGGRTGELFF.

The chain joins TRBV7-3 to TRBJ2-5, with TRBD2 matching 14 bases. Germline V gene lookup returns CDR1 SGHTA and CDR2 FQGTGA. Germline trimming cut 3 bases from V and 5 bases from J; bases unmatched to any gene: 5. This CDR3 region has 16 residues. The CDR3 spells CASSLGTSGRQETQYF. The CDR3 bases are TGTGCCAGCAGCTTGGGGACTAGCGGGAGACAGGAGACCCAGTACTTC. The whole variable domain, filled in from reference TRBV7-3 and TRBJ2-5, reads GAGVSQTPSNKVTEKGKYVELRCDPISGHTALYWYRQSLGQGPEFLIYFQGTGAADDSGLPNDRFFAVRPEGSVSTLKIQRTERGDSAVYLCASSLGTSGRQETQYFGPGTRLLVL.

The chain recombines TRBV11-2 with TRBJ1-6, with TRBD1 matching 9 bases. Germline V gene data show CDR1 as SGHAT and CDR2 as FQNNGV. Trimming removed 5 bases from V and 1 base from J; junction bases left unmatched: 9. The CDR3 loop spans 18 amino acids. The CDR3, as DNA: TGTGCCAGCAGCACGACAGGGGGATGGGGGTCCTATAATTCACCCCTCCACTTT. Protein sequence: CASSTTGGWGSYNSPLHF. Full variable domain (outside the CDR3, taken from reference TRBV11-2 and TRBJ1-6): EAGVAQSPRYKIIEKRQSVAFWCNPISGHATLYWYQQILGQGPKLLIQFQNNGVVDDSQLPKDRFSAERLKGVDSTLKIQPAKLEDSAVYLCASSTTGGWGSYNSPLHFGNGTRLTVT.

This sequence joins TRBV4-2 and TRBJ2-7; 8 bases are shared with TRBD2. The junction had 0 bases not matched to a gene; V was cut back by 4 bases and J by 1 base. The CDR3 loop spans 13 amino acids. Germline V gives CDR1 LGHNA, CDR2 YNFKEQ. CDR3 in amino acids: CASSPGGSYEQYF. The CDR3 nucleotides read TGTGCCAGCAGCCCGGGGGGGTCCTACGAGCAGTACTTC.

This chain links TRBV28 with TRBJ1-1; no clear D. The CDR3 spans 13 residues. Trimming left V 7 bases short and J 4 bases short, with 13 bases between. CDR1 is MDHEN, CDR2 SYDVKM, per germline. The CDR3 DNA follows: TGTGCCAGCACCAGAGTTTCAGGCACTGAAGCTTTCTTT. It encodes CASTRVSGTEAFF.

The rearrangement links TRBV7-8 to TRBJ2-7, with a weak D call TRBD1 (6 bases). Per germline, CDR1 SGHVS and CDR2 FQNEAQ. This CDR3 region has 14 residues. V lost 3 bases and J 5 bases, leaving 14 bases between the germline ends. This chain's CDR3 is CASSLTTGNNEQYF. The CDR3 DNA reads as TGTGCCAGCAGCTTGACGACAGGTAACAACGAGCAGTACTTC.

The chain uses TRBV7-9 and TRBJ2-7; 14 bases fit TRBD2. This CDR3 comprises 16 residues. CDR1 and CDR2 (germline): SEHNR, FQNEAQ (reference sequence). V was clipped by 2 bases and J by 7 bases; unmatched bases: 7. This CDR3 is CASSLKGLAGAWEQYF. CDR3 coding DNA: TGTGCCAGCAGCTTAAAGGGACTAGCGGGAGCTTGGGAGCAGTACTTC.

V gene TRBV19 combines with J gene TRBJ2-1; 8 bases map to TRBD2. V dropped 6 bases and J dropped 6; count of bases not matched to a gene: 10. The CDR3 length is 15 residues. Germline CDR1 is LNHDA and CDR2 is SQIVND (reference sequence). For the CDR3, the DNA is TGTGCCAGTAGAGTTAGCGGGGCCCGGGGCAATGAGCAGTTCTTC. It codes for CASRVSGARGNEQFF. The full variable domain, with the rest looked up from reference TRBV19 and TRBJ2-1, is DGGITQSPKYLFRKEGQNVTLSCEQNLNHDAMYWYRQDPGQGLRLIYYSQIVNDFQKGDIAEGYSVSREKKESFPLTVTSAQKNPTAFYLCASRVSGARGNEQFFGPGTRLTVL.

The CDR3: CASSRQGFNEQYF. In nucleotides, the CDR3 is TGTGCCAGCAGTCGACAGGGTTTCAACGAGCAGTACTTC. The chain uses TRBV6-2 or TRBV6-3 and TRBJ2-7; 7 bases match TRBD1. V lost 5 bases and J lost 5; bases outside the gene matches: 6. Germline V CDR1 and CDR2: MNHEY, SVGEGT. This CDR3 is built from 13 residues.

This clone was counted a single time. The V gene is TRBV7-8, the J gene TRBJ1-5, with D possibly TRBD1 on 5 matching bases. The germline V gene encodes CDR1 SGHVS and CDR2 FQNEAQ. This CDR3 is built from 14 residues. V lost 6 bases and J lost 6, with 15 bases in between. The CDR3 sequence: CASSSGGWVQPQHF. The DNA for the CDR3 is TGTGCCAGCAGTTCGGGGGGTTGGGTTCAGCCCCAGCATTTT.

The chain links TRBV19 to TRBJ1-2, with TRBD1 identical over 10 bases. V was pared by 8 bases and J by 4 bases, with 16 bases of the junction left unmatched. This CDR3 comprises 17 residues. Germline CDR1 reads LNHDA; CDR2 reads SQIVND (reference sequence). The CDR3 bases are TGTGCCAGTCTAGGTCAGTCCGGGACAGGGGAATCCTATGGCTACACCTTC. Translating it yields CASLGQSGTGESYGYTF.

The rearrangement uses TRBV19 and TRBJ2-6; D is uncertain. The CDR3 has 15 amino acids. The V end was cut by 7 bases, the J end by 2 bases, with 12 bases between. The germline V gene has CDR1 LNHDA and CDR2 SQIVND (reference sequence). The CDR3 reads CASTLLLTGANVLTF. Here the CDR3 DNA reads TGTGCCAGTACCCTACTCTTGACTGGGGCCAACGTCCTGACTTTC.

This chain joins TRBV18 and TRBJ2-2; 7 bases are a match to TRBD1. The germline CDR1 and CDR2 sequences are KGHSH and LQKENI. Losses at the gene ends were 1 base for V and 0 bases for J; bases not matched to a gene: 5. The CDR3 loop spans 17 amino acids. CDR3 sequence: CASSPLSGGANTGELFF. The CDR3, as DNA: TGTGCCAGCTCACCACTTTCAGGGGGAGCGAACACCGGGGAGCTGTTTTTT.

This chain links TRBV19 with TRBJ1-5, with 8 bases that match TRBD1. Losses at the gene ends were 2 bases for V and 3 bases for J; bases not matched to a gene: 6. CDR1 and CDR2 from the germline V gene are LNHDA and SQIVND (reference sequence). This CDR3 region has 16 residues. Here the CDR3 DNA reads TGTGCCAGTAGTATAAGTGCGACAGGGGTCAATCAGCCCCAGCATTTT. Its protein product is CASSISATGVNQPQHF. The entire variable domain, with the rest obtained from reference TRBV19 and TRBJ1-5, is as follows: DGGITQSPKYLFRKEGQNVTLSCEQNLNHDAMYWYRQDPGQGLRLIYYSQIVNDFQKGDIAEGYSVSREKKESFPLTVTSAQKNPTAFYLCASSISATGVNQPQHFGDGTRLSIL.

The chain links TRBV3-1 (or the pseudogene TRBV3-2) to TRBJ2-7; 8 bases are a match to TRBD1. Germline V gives CDR1 LGHDT, CDR2 YNNKEL (reference sequence). This CDR3 contains 14 residues. The ends lost 0 bases at V and 5 bases at J; junction bases unmatched: 3. The CDR3 bases are TGTGCCAGCAGCCAAGACCCAGGGGGCAACGAGCAGTACTTC. As protein: CASSQDPGGNEQYF.

The chain carries TRBV27 and TRBJ2-6; 8 nucleotides line up with TRBD1. This CDR3 is built from 17 residues. Per the germline V gene, CDR1 is MNHEY and CDR2 is SMNVEV (reference sequence). V lost 6 bases to trimming and J lost 2 bases; unmatched junction nucleotides: 9. This CDR3 is CASRASGGATGANVLTF. The CDR3 DNA reads TGTGCCAGCAGGGCTTCAGGGGGCGCAACTGGGGCCAACGTCCTGACTTTC.

The chain has TRBV6-6 and TRBJ2-3; 13 positions agree with TRBD2. V was pared by 6 bases and J by 2 bases, with 8 bases of the junction left unmatched. CDR1 MNHNY and CDR2 SVGAGI come from the germline V gene (reference sequence). The CDR3 totals 17 residues. The CDR3, as DNA: TGTGCCAGCAGCCGATGGACTAGCGGGAGAACCACAGATACGCAGTATTTT. Amino acid sequence: CASSRWTSGRTTDTQYF.

The rearrangement joins TRBV7-3 to TRBJ2-3; 10 bases map to TRBD1. Germline V lookup: CDR1 SGHTA, CDR2 FQGTGA. V shed 5 bases, J shed 5 bases, and the junction held 7 bases outside the gene matches. The CDR3 contains 15 residues. The CDR3 bases are TGTGCCAGCAGCCTACGACAGGGGGCCGGAGATACGCAGTATTTT. It is translated as CASSLRQGAGDTQYF.

This chain uses TRBV2 with TRBJ2-1, with TRBD1 as a possible D gene (6 bases). The CDR3 runs 15 residues. Germline CDR1 SNHLY, CDR2 FYNNEI. Trimming left V 1 base short and J 7 bases short, with 14 bases between. The CDR3 DNA is TGTGCCAGCAGTGAAGAGGGGACAAAACAAAATGAGCAGTTCTTC. Translated: CASSEEGTKQNEQFF.

The chain employs TRBV7-3 and TRBJ2-5; 7 bases are a match to TRBD2. J was trimmed by 0 bases and V by 5 bases; bases with no gene match: 12. Germline CDR1 is SGHTA and CDR2 is FQGTGA. The CDR3 spans 17 residues. This chain's CDR3 is CASSRSGSGGYQETQYF. For the CDR3, the DNA is TGTGCCAGCAGCCGGTCCGGGTCGGGAGGATACCAAGAGACCCAGTACTTC.

The rearrangement joins TRBV11-3 to TRBJ2-5, with 9 nucleotides matching TRBD2. The CDR3 has 17 residues. V was pared by 7 bases and J by 4 bases, with 16 bases of the junction left unmatched. Germline assignment: CDR1 SGHNT and CDR2 YENEEA. As DNA, the CDR3 is TGTGCCAGCACCCAGGGAGGGGGCACAGCGGGAGGAGAGACCCAGTACTTC. Its protein is CASTQGGGTAGGETQYF.

The rearrangement uses TRBV19 and TRBJ2-1, with TRBD1 identical over 7 bases. The J segment lost 5 bases and the V segment lost 7 bases, leaving 5 bases of the junction unmatched. Germline lookup yields CDR1 LNHDA and CDR2 SQIVND (reference sequence). This CDR3 contains 13 residues. CDR3 loop: CASKRTGDNEQFF. The CDR3 DNA is TGTGCCAGTAAGAGGACAGGCGACAATGAGCAGTTCTTC.

This clone came up a few times. The chain has TRBV5-1 and TRBJ2-7; D is perhaps TRBD1 (6 bases). Trimming stripped 0 bases from V and 2 bases from J, with 12 bases between. The length of the CDR3 is 15 residues. CDR1 and CDR2 (germline): SGHRS, YFSETQ. The CDR3 sequence: CASSLGWDTTYEQYF. CDR3 coding DNA: TGCGCCAGCAGCTTGGGTTGGGACACCACCTACGAGCAGTACTTC.

V and J are TRBV10-3 and TRBJ2-1; 7 nucleotides align to TRBD2. Per the germline V gene, CDR1 is ENHRY and CDR2 is SYGVKD. V lost 2 bases, J lost 5 bases, and 9 bases stayed unmatched. The CDR3 is made up of 16 amino acids. The CDR3 here is CAISEMGGRSHNEQFF. The CDR3 DNA sequence: TGTGCCATCAGTGAGATGGGGGGGAGGAGCCACAATGAGCAGTTCTTC.

The chain couples TRBV2 to TRBJ2-7, with 7 bases that match TRBD2. With V trimmed by 5 bases and J by 0 bases, 4 bases remained unmatched. Germline V gene data show CDR1 as SNHLY and CDR2 as FYNNEI. CDR3 size: 14 residues. CDR3 amino acids: CASSRLAVSYEQYF. In DNA, the CDR3 is TGTGCCAGCAGTCGACTAGCAGTCTCCTACGAGCAGTACTTC.

V usage is TRBV6-5 and J usage is TRBJ2-5; 12 bases fit TRBD2. This CDR3 is built from 14 residues. J was trimmed by 4 bases and V by 6 bases; bases with no gene match: 3. CDR1 is MNHEY and CDR2 is SVGAGI in the germline V gene. This CDR3 is CASRQLAGGETQYF. In DNA form, the CDR3 reads TGTGCCAGCAGACAACTAGCGGGGGGAGAGACCCAGTACTTC.

The CDR3 here is CASSIGSAGRADEQFF. For the CDR3, the DNA is TGTGCCAGTAGTATAGGCAGTGCGGGAAGGGCCGATGAGCAGTTCTTC. The gene calls are TRBV19 and TRBJ2-1; D is perhaps TRBD2 (6 bases). V dropped 1 base and J dropped 8 bases, with 18 bases sitting between them. CDR1 is LNHDA, CDR2 SQIVND, per germline (reference sequence). CDR3 size: 16 residues.